The present TCR beta chain was sequenced within a study of vaccination effects on CD4 cells after COVID-19. Study observations and caveats: Common cold coronaviruses were cross-recognized by only 1 of 255 vaccine-induced clones in healthy vaccinees.

The CDR3 runs 13 residues. Unmatched junction bases numbered 1, after V lost 5 bases and J lost 5 bases. Within the ViraFEST assay, antigen-specific CD4+ T cells underwent expansion with viral peptide pools prior to sequencing. With roughly 10 days of culture completed, CD4+ T cells were isolated. The cohort was immunized with two doses of either the BNT162b2 or mRNA-1273 vaccine. The study found no prior SARS-CoV-2 infection in the vaccine recipients, who tested negative for nucleocapsid antibodies. Approximately 2.2 million PBMC per well received 10 IU/ml IL-2 and roughly 10 ug/ml peptides in culture. Cultures received IL-2 medium that replaced half the medium on days 3 and 7. Assay: immunoSEQ multiplex PCR; the TCRdb copy retains only in-frame clones and omits some. Of 23,000 or so clones listed, about four fifths were seen once; the top ten hold about 5.3%. As regards this clone: Antigen specificity is unknown.

The receptor was isolated from a human donor who received a COVID-19 vaccine. Some clones in this sample may be carry-over from other donors' samples. Here the sequenced sample was CD4+ T cells from PBMCs cultured with SARS-CoV-2 spike peptides, taken after COVID-19 vaccination. The V and J genes are TRBV12-3 or TRBV12-4 and TRBJ1-5, with 9 bases that match TRBD1. The CDR3 nucleotides are TGTGCCAGCAGTCGACAGGGGGATCAGCCCCAGCATTTT. Translated, it gives CASSRQGDQPQHF.